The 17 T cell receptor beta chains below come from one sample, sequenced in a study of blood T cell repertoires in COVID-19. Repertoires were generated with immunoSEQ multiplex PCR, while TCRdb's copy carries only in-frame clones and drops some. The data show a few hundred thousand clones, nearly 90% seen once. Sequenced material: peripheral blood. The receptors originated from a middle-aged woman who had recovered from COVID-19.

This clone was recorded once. CDR3 coding DNA: TGTGCCAGCAGTCTAGTCGGTGGTCGGGAAAAACTGTTTTTT. This codes for CASSLVGGREKLFF. V is TRBV14 and J is TRBJ1-4; D not resolved. Germline loops: CDR1 SGHDN, CDR2 FVKESK. V lost 6 bases, J lost 8 bases, and 16 bases lay in between. This CDR3 region has 14 residues.

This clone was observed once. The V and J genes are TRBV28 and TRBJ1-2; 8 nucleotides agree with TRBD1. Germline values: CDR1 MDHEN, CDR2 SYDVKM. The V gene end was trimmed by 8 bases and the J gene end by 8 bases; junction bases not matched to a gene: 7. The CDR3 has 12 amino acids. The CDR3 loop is CASLAGGAGYTF. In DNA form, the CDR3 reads TGTGCCAGCCTGGCAGGGGGCGCAGGCTACACCTTC.

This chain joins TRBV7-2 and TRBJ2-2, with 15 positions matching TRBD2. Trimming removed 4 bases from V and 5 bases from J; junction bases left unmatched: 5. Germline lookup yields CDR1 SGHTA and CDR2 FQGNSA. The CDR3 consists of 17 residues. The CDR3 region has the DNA TGTGCCAGCAGCTCGGGACTAGCGGGGGGCGGGACCGGGGAGCTGTTTTTT. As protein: CASSSGLAGGGTGELFF.

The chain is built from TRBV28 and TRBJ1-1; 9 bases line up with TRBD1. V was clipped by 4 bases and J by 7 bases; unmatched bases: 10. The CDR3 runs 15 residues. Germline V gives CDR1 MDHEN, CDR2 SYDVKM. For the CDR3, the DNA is TGTGCCAGCAGTTCACCCGGGACAGGGATTGGTGAAGCTTTCTTT. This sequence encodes CASSSPGTGIGEAFF.

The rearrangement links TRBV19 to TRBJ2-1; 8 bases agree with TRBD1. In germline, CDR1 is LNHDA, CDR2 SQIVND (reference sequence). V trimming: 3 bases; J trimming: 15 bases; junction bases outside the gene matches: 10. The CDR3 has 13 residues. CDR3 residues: CASSMKQGVWSFF. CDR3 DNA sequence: TGTGCCAGTAGTATGAAACAGGGGGTTTGGTCGTTCTTC. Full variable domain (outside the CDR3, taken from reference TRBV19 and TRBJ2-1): DGGITQSPKYLFRKEGQNVTLSCEQNLNHDAMYWYRQDPGQGLRLIYYSQIVNDFQKGDIAEGYSVSREKKESFPLTVTSAQKNPTAFYLCASSMKQGVWSFFGPGTRLTVL.

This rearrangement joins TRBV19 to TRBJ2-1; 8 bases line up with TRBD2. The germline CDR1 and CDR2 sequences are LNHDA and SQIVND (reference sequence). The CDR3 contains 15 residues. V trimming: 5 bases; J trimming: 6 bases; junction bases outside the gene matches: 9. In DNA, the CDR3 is TGTGCCAGTAGTCGGGAGGGATTCACCTTCAATGAGCAGTTCTTC. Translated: CASSREGFTFNEQFF.

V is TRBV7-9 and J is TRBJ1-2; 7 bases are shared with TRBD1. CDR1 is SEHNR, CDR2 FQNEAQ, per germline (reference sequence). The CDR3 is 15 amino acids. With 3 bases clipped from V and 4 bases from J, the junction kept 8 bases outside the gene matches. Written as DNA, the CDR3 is TGTGCCAGCAGCTTCTTTGACAGGGTGGGCTATGGCTACACCTTC. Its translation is CASSFFDRVGYGYTF.

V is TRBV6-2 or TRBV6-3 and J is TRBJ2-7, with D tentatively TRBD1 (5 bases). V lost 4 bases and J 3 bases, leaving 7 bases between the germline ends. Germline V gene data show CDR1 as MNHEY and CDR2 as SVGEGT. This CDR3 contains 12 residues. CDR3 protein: CASSSDIYEQYF. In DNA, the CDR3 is TGTGCCAGCAGTTCGGACATCTACGAGCAGTACTTC.

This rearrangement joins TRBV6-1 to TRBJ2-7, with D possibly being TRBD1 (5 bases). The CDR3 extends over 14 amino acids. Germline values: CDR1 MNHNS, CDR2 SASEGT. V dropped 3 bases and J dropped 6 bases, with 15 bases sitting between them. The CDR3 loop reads CASSDRQGIGEQYF. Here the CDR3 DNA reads TGTGCCAGCAGTGACAGGCAGGGTATTGGCGAGCAGTACTTC.

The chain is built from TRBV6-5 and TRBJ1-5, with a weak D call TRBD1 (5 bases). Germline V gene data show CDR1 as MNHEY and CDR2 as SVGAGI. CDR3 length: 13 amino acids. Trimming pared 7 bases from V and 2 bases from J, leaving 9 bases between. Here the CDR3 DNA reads TGTGCCAGCACCGACAGCGGCAATCAGCCCCAGCATTTT. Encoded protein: CASTDSGNQPQHF.

The CDR3 sequence: CASSVDRASGYTF. The CDR3 DNA is TGTGCCAGCAGCGTTGACAGGGCTTCTGGCTACACCTTC. The rearrangement joins TRBV6-5 to TRBJ1-2, with 7 bases identical to TRBD1. The J segment lost 7 bases and the V segment lost 6 bases, leaving 8 bases of the junction unmatched. The V gene's germline CDR1 is MNHEY and CDR2 SVGAGI. This CDR3 has 13 residues.

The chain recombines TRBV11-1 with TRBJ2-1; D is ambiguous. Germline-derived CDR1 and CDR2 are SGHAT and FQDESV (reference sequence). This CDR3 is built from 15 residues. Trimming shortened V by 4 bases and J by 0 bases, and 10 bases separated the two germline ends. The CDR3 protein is CASSYNYVSYNEQFF. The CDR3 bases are TGTGCCAGCAGCTATAATTATGTCTCCTACAATGAGCAGTTCTTC.

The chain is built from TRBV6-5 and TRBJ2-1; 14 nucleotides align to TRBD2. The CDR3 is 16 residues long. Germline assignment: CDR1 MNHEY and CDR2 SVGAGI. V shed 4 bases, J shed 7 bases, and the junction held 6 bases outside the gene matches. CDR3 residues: CASSWVGLAGGNEQFF. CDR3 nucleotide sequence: TGTGCCAGCAGTTGGGTAGGACTAGCGGGGGGTAATGAGCAGTTCTTC.

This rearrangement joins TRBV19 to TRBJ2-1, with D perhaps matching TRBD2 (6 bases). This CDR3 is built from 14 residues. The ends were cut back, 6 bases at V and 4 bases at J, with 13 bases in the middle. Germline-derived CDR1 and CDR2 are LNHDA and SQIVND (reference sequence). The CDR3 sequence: CASSRGTPYNEQFF. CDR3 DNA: TGTGCCAGTAGCCGGGGGACCCCTTACAATGAGCAGTTCTTC.

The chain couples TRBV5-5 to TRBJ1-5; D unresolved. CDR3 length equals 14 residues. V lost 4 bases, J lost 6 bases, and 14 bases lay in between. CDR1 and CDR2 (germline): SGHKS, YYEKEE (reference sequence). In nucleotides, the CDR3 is TGTGCCAGCAGCCCTGCCCAGTCCGCTCAGCCCCAGCATTTT. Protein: CASSPAQSAQPQHF. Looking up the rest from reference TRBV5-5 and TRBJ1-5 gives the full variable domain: DAGVTQSPTHLIKTRGQQVTLRCSPISGHKSVSWYQQVLGQGPQFIFQYYEKEERGRGNFPDRFSARQFPNYSSELNVNALLLGDSALYLCASSPAQSAQPQHFGDGTRLSIL.

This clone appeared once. DNA of the CDR3: TGTGCCAGCAGTAATGCAGGGTGGGAGACCCAGTACTTC. Translated, it gives CASSNAGWETQYF. This chain links TRBV9 with TRBJ2-5; weak D call: TRBD1 (5 bases). Germline CDR1 and CDR2: SGDLS and YYNGEE. The CDR3 runs 13 residues. V lost 5 bases and J 5 bases, leaving 13 bases between the germline ends.

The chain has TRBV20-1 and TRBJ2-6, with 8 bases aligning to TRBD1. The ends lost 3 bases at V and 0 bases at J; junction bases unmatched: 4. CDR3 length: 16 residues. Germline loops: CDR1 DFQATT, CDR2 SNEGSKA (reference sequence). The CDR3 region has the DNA TGCAGTGCTAGTCAGGGGGCCAGCTCTGGGGCCAACGTCCTGACTTTC. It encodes CSASQGASSGANVLTF.